This TCR beta chain was recorded in a study of vaccination effects on CD4 cells after COVID-19. About this clone: Its antigen is not identified.

With the ViraFEST assay, the study expanded antigen-specific CD4+ T cells using viral peptide pools, then sequenced them. Subsequent to a culture period of about nine days, CD4+ T cells were isolated. Germline trimming cut 5 bases from V and 6 bases from J; bases unmatched to any gene: 6. The CDR3 sequence is 13 residues long. CDR1 LNHDA and CDR2 SQIVND come from the germline V gene (reference sequence). TCRdb's table, derived via immunoSEQ multiplex PCR, lists solely in-frame clones and lacks some. The table shows over 50,000 clones, with roughly 76% occurring only once. Sequenced here: CD4+ T cells from PBMCs cultured with HCoV-229E spike peptides, sampled before COVID-19 vaccination. The sequence derives from a human donor who received a COVID-19 vaccine. The genes are TRBV19 and TRBJ1-2; 7 bases line up with TRBD1. The CDR3 reads CASSDNRGDGYTF. CDR3 bases: TGTGCCAGTAGTGATAACAGGGGTGATGGCTACACCTTC.